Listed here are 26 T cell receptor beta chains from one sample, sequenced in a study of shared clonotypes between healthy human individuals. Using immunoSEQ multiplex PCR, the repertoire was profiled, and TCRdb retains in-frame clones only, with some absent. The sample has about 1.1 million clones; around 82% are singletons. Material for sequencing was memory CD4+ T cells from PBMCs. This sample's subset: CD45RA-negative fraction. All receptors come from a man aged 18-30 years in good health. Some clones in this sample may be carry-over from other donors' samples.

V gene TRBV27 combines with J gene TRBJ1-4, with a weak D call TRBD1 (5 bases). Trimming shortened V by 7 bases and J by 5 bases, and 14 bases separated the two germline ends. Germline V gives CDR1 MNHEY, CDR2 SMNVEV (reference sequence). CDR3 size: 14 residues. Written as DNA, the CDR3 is TGTGCCAGCACCCCGAGGGCAGGGAATGAAAAACTGTTTTTT. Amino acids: CASTPRAGNEKLFF.

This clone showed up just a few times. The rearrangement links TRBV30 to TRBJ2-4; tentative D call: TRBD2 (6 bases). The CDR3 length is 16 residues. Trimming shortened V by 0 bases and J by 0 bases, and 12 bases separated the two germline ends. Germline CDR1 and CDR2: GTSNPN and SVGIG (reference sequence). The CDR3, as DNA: TGTGCCTGGAGTGTACGGGGCGGGGCAGCCAAAAACATTCAGTACTTC. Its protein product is CAWSVRGGAAKNIQYF.

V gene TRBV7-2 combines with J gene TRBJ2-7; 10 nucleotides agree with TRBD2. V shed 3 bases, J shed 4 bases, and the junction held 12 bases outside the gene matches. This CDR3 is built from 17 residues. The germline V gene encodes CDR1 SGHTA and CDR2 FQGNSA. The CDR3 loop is CASSFKRTSGGWYEQYF. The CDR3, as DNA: TGTGCCAGCAGCTTTAAACGGACTAGCGGTGGCTGGTACGAGCAGTACTTC.

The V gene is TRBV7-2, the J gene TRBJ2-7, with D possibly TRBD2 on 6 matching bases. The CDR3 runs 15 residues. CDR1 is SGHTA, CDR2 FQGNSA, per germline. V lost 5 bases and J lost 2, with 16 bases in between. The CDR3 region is CASSRSTSLPYEQYF. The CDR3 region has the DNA TGTGCCAGCAGCCGAAGTACTAGCCTACCCTACGAGCAGTACTTC.

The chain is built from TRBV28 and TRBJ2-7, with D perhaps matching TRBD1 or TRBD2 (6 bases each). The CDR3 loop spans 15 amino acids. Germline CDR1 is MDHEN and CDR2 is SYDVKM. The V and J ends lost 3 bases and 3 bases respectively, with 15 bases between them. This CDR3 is CASSLGPGADYEQYF. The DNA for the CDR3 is TGTGCCAGCAGTTTGGGTCCGGGGGCAGACTACGAGCAGTACTTC.

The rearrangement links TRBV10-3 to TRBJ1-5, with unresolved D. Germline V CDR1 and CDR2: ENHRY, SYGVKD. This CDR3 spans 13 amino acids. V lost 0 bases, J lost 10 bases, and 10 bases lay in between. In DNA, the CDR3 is TGTGCCATCAGTGAGTCGGACCGGTCACCCCAGCATTTT. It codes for CAISESDRSPQHF.

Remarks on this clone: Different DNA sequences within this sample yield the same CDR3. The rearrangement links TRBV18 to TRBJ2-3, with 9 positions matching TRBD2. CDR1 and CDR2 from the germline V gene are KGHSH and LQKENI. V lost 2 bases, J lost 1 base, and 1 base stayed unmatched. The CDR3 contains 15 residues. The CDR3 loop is CASSPVAGGTDTQYF. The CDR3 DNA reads TGTGCCAGCTCACCAGTAGCGGGAGGCACAGATACGCAGTATTTT.

This CDR3 is CASSMQQPQHF. Written as DNA, the CDR3 is TGTGCCAGCAGTATGCAGCAGCCCCAGCATTTT. The chain recombines TRBV28 with TRBJ1-5; D gene uncertain. V was pared by 5 bases and J by 7 bases, with 6 bases between. The germline V gene has CDR1 MDHEN and CDR2 SYDVKM. The CDR3 has 11 residues.

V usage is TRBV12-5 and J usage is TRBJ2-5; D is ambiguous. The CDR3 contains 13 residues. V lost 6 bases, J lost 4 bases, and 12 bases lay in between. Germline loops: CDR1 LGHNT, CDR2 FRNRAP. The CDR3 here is CASGPGARETQYF. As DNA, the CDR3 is TGTGCTAGTGGCCCAGGTGCCCGAGAGACCCAGTACTTC.

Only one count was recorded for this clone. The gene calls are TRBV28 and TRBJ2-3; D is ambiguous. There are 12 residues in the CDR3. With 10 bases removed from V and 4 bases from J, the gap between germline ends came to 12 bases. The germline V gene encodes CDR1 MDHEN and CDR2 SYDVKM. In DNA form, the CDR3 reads TGTGCCACCTCCCCTTTGGCAGATACGCAGTATTTT. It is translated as CATSPLADTQYF.

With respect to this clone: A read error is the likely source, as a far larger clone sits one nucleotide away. CDR3 DNA sequence: TGTGCCTGGAGTGCGTCCTTCGAAAGCGAGCAGTACTTC. Its translation: CAWSASFESEQYF. The chain recombines TRBV30 with TRBJ2-7; D unclear. V lost 1 base and J lost 6, with 13 bases in between. The CDR3 loop spans 13 amino acids. From germline, CDR1 is GTSNPN and CDR2 SVGIG (reference sequence).

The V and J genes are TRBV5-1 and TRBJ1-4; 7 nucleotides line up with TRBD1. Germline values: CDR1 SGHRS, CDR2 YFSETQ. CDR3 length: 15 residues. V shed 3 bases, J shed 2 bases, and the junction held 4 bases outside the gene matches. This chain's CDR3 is CASSSTGYTNEKLFF. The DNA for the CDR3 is TGCGCCAGCAGCTCGACAGGGTATACTAATGAAAAACTGTTTTTT.

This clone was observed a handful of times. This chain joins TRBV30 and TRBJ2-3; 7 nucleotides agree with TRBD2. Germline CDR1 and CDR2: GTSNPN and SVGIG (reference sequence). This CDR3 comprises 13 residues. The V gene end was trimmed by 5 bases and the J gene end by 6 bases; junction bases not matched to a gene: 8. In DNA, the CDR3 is TGTGCCTGGGGGACTCCCGGGAGGGATACGCAGTATTTT. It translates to CAWGTPGRDTQYF.

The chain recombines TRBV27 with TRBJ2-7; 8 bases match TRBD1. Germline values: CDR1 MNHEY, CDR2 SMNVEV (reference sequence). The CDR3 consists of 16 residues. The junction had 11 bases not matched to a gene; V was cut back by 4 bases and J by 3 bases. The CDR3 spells CASSSPPGTGHYEQYF. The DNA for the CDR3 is TGTGCCAGCAGTTCCCCTCCCGGGACAGGTCACTACGAGCAGTACTTC.

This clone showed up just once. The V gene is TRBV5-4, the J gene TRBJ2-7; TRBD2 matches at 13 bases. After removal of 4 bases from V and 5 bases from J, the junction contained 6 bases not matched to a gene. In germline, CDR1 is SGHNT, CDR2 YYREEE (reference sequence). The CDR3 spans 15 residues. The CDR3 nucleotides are TGTGCCAGCAGCACTAGCGGGAGGGCCGTCAACGAGCAGTACTTC. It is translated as CASSTSGRAVNEQYF.

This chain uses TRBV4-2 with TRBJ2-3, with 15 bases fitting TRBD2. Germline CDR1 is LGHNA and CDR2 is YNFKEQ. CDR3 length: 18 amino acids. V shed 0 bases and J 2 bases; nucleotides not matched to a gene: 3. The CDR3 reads CASSQDGLAGGDTDTQYF. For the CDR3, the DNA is TGTGCCAGCAGCCAAGATGGACTAGCGGGAGGGGACACAGATACGCAGTATTTT.

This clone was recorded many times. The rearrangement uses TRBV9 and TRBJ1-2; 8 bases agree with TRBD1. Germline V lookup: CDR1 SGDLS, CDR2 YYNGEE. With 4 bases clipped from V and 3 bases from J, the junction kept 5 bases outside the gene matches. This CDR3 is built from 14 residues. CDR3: CASSSLTGDYGYTF. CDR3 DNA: TGTGCCAGCAGCTCATTGACAGGGGACTATGGCTACACCTTC.

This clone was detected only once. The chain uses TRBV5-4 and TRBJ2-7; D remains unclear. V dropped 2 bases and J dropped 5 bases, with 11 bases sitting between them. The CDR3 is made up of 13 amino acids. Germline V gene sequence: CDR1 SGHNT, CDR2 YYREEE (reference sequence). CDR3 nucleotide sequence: TGTGCCAGCAGCTTTAGTTACGCCAACGAGCAGTACTTC. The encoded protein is CASSFSYANEQYF.

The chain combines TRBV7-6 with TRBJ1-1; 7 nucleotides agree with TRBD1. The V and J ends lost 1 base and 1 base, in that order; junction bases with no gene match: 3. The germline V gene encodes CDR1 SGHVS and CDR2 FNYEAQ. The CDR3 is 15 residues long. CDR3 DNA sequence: TGTGCCAGCAGCTTAGTAAACAGGGGGAACACTGAAGCTTTCTTT. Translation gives CASSLVNRGNTEAFF.

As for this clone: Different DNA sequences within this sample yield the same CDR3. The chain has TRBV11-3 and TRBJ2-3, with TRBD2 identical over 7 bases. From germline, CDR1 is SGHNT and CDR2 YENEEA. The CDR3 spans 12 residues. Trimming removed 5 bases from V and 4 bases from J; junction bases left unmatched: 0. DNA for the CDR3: TGTGCCAGCAGCGCGGGAGCAGATACGCAGTATTTT. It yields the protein CASSAGADTQYF.

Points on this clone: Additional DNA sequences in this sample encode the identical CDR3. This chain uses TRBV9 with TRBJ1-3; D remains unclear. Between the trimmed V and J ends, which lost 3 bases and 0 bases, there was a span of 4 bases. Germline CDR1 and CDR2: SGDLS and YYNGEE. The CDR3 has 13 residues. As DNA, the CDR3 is TGTGCCAGCAGCGCGAGCTCTGGAAACACCATATATTTT. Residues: CASSASSGNTIYF.

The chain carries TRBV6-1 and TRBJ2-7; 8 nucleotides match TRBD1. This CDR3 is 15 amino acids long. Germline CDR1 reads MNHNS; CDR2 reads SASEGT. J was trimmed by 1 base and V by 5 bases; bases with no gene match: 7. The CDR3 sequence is CASSLGQVTSYEQYF. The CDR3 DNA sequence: TGTGCCAGCAGTTTGGGACAGGTAACTTCCTACGAGCAGTACTTC.

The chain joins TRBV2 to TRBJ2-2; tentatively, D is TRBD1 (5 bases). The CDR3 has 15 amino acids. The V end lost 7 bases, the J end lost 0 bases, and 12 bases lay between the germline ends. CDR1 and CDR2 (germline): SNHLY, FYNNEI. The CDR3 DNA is TGTGCCAGCAAAAACAGGAACGCGAACACCGGGGAGCTGTTTTTT. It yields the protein CASKNRNANTGELFF.

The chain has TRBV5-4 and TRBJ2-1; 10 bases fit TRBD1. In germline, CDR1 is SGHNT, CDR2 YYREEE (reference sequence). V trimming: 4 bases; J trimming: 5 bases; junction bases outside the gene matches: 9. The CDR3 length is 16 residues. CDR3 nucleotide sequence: TGTGCCAGCAGCCTGGGTCGGGACAGGGGCCACAATGAGCAGTTCTTC. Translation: CASSLGRDRGHNEQFF.

CDR3 nucleotides: TGCGCCAGCAGCTTGAGGGACAACCCGAACACTGAAGCTTTCTTT. Its translation is CASSLRDNPNTEAFF. The chain is built from TRBV5-1 and TRBJ1-1; perhaps TRBD1 as D (6 bases). CDR3 size: 15 residues. Germline CDR1 SGHRS, CDR2 YFSETQ. Trimming cost V 1 base and J 1 base, with 11 bases left between them.

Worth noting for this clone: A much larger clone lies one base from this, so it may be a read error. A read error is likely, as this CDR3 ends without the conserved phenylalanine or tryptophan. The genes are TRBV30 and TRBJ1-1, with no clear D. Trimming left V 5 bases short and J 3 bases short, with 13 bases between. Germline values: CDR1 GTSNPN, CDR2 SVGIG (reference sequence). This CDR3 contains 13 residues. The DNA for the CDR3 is TGTGCCTGGCTCAGGCTTTTAGACACTGAAGCTTTCTCT. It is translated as CAWLRLLDTEAFS.